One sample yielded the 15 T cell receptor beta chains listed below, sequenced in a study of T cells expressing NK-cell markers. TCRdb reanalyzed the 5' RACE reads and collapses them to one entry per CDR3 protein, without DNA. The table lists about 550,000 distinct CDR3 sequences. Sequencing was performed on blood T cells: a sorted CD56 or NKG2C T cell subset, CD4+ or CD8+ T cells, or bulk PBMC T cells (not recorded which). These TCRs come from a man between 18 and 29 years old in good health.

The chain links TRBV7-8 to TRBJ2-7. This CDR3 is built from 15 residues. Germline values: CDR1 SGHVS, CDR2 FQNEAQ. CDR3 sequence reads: CASNNDTGGSYEQYF.

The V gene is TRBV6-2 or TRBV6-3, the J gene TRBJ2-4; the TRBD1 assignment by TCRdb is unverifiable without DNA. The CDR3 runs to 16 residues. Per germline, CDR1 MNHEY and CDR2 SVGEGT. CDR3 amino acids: CASGGTGEVSKNIQYF.

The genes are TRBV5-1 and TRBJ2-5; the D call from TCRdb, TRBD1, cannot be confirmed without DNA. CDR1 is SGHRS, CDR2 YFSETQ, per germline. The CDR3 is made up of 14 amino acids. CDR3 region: CASYGTGRGETQYF.

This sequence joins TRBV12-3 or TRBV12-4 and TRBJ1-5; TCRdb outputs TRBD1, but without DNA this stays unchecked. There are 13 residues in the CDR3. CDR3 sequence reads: CASTRSAGQPQHF.

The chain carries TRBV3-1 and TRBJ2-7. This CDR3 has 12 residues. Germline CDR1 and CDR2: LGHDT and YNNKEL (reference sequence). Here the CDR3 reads CASSQTLSEQYF.

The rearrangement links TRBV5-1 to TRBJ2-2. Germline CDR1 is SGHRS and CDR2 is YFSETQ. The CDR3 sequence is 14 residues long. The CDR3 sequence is CASSQGDHAGELFF.

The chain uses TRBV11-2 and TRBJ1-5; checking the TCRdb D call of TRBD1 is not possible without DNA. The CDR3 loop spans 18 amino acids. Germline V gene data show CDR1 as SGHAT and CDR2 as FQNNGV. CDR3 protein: CASSLDEVWTGKSQPQHF.

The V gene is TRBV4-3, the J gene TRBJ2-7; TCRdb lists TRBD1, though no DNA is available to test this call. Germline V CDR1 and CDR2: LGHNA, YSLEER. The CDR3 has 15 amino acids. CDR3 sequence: CASSPTGTVIHEQYF.

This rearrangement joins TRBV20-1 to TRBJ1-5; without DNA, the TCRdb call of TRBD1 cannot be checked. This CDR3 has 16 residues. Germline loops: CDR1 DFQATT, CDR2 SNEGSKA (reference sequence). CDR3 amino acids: CSASGWDRDSNQPQHF.

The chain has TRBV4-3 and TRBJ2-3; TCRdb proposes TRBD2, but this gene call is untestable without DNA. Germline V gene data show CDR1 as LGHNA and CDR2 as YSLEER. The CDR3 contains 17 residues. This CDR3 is CASSQDSTREYTDTQYF.

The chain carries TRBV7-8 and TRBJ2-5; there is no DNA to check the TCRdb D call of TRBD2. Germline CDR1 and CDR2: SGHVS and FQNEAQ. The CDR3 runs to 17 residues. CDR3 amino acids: CASSPYGSGGSGETQYF.

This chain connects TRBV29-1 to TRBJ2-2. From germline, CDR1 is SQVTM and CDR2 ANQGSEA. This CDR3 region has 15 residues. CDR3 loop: CSVEDLSGFSGELFF.

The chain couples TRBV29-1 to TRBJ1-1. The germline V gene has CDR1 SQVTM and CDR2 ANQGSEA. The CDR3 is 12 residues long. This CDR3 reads CSVERRGAEAFF. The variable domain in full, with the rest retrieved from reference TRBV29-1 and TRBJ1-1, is SAVISQKPSRDICQRGTSLTIQCQVDSQVTMMFWYRQQPGQSLTLIATANQGSEATYESGFVIDKFPISRPNLTFSTLTVSNMSPEDSSIYLCSVERRGAEAFFGQGTRLTVV.

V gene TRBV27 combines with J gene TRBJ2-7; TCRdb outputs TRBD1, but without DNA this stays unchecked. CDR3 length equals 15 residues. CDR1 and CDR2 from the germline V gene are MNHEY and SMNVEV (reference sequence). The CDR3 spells CASSLGVNGADEQYF.

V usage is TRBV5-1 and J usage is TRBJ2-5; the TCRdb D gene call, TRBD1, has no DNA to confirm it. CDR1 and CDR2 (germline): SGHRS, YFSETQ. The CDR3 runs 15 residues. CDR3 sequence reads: CASSLSSRHEETQYF.